The source of this TCR beta chain is a study of T cell responses to AZD1222 COVID-19 vaccine. Study findings and constraints: The number of AZD1222 recipients seropositive at baseline was only five to seven. Donors were chiefly white British, with a greater number of females, and clonal diversity was perhaps underestimated. In the spike-specific TCR repertoire, nearly half reportedly target unmutated variant regions. The breadth and depth of Spike-specific TCRs increased once two AZD1222 doses had been given.

Comments on this clone: Its target is unknown.

Measured with immunoSEQ multiplex PCR; TCRdb has only the in-frame clones, and not every one. The table shows around 120,000 clones, with 90% to 95% occurring only once. The TCR was taken from an adult in good health. Material: peripheral blood, obtained on day 0 of AZD1222 vaccination.

The DNA of the CDR3 is TGTGCCAGCACCCTGACAGGGGATTCTGGAAACACCATATATTTT. This codes for CASTLTGDSGNTIYF. The V and J genes are TRBV9 and TRBJ1-3; 8 nucleotides align to TRBD1. The CDR3 contains 15 residues. The germline CDR1 and CDR2 sequences are SGDLS and YYNGEE. The trim removed 6 bases at V and 1 base at J, leaving 6 bases unmatched.